The T cell receptor beta chain described here comes from a study of cytomegalovirus exposure and HLA in healthy donors. PCR primers comprised 60 Vbeta and 13 Jbeta primers. Assay: immunoSEQ multiplex PCR; the TCRdb copy retains only in-frame clones and omits some. In total, the table holds 75,000 to 95,000 clones. Study-wide points: Per a later analysis, HLA-associated TCR beta chains showed more clonal expansion than other, equally common TCR beta chains. In vitro confirmation showed a few CMV-associated chains to be CMV antigen specific. In an earlier analysis, about 87% or about 30%: the productive usage of most TCR beta V segments.

CDR3 size: 13 residues. Trimming cost V 8 bases and J 1 base, with 8 bases left between them. Germline V CDR1 and CDR2: ENHRY, SYGVKD. On this clone: As yet, its antigen is unknown.

In nominal health when sampled, donors likely had unrecorded immune exposures nonetheless. The V gene is TRBV10-3, the J gene TRBJ2-2; the D gene is possibly TRBD1 (5 bases). This receptor was identified in a woman aged 55-69 years in good health and CMV-seronegative. Sequencing used PBMCs. The CDR3 DNA sequence: TGTGCCATCGGGGCAGGGAACACCGGGGAGCTGTTTTTT. Translating gives CAIGAGNTGELFF.